Listed below are T cell receptor beta chains from one sample, sequenced in a study of blood T cells in healthy people across ages. TCRdb called the 5' RACE reads again in MiXCR, with one record for every CDR3 protein. The data show 760,000 or so distinct CDR3 sequences, around 25% seen once. These data are also associated with another study on T cells of mothers and their children.

Material for sequencing was blood. These receptors were collected from a boy under 18 in good health. Each CDR3 is given with its conserved first and last residue. The D gene is left open where the match is weak. Clone size is not always given. Where it is, it says once, few, many or a class for expanded clones.

J gene | CDR3 length | clone size | V gene | D gene | CDR3 DNA | CDR3 protein
TRBJ2-3 | 14 | few | TRBV2 | TRBD2 | TGTGCCAACCATCGATCGGGGGGTGCATATACGCAGTATTTT | CANHRSGGAYTQYF
TRBJ1-2 | 13 | few | TRBV11-2 | . | TGTGCCAGCAGCCCGGACTCGCGCCGGGGCTACACCTTC | CASSPDSRRGYTF
TRBJ2-1 | 18 | . | TRBV11-2 | TRBD2 | TGTGCCAGCAGCCGGACTAGCGGGGGGCCCCGCTCCTACAATGAGCAGTTCTTC | CASSRTSGGPRSYNEQFF
TRBJ2-3 | 15 | . | TRBV5-1 | . | TGCGCCAGCAGCTGGATTCGCGGTAGCACAGATACGCAGTATTTT | CASSWIRGSTDTQYF
TRBJ2-5 | 15 | . | TRBV20-1 | . | TGCAGTGCTAGAGATAGGAGTTTGTACCAAGAGACCCAGTACTTC | CSARDRSLYQETQYF
TRBJ2-1 | 14 | few | TRBV29-1 | TRBD2 | TGCAGCGTTGAAGGGCTAGCGGTCTACAATGAGCAGTTCTTC | CSVEGLAVYNEQFF
TRBJ1-5 | 16 | few | TRBV7-9 | TRBD1 | TGTGCCAGCAGCTTAGTAGGGGGCGGGGGAGGACAGCCCCAGCATTTT | CASSLVGGGGGQPQHF
TRBJ2-3 | 18 | . | TRBV4-3 | TRBD2 | TGCGCCAGCAGCCCCAGACTAGCGGGAGGACCTAGCACAGATACGCAGTATTTT | CASSPRLAGGPSTDTQYF
TRBJ2-1 | 16 | . | TRBV15 | . | TGTGCCACCAGCAGAGAGAAGGGAGCTCTTACAATGAGTCAGTTCTTC | CATSREKGALTMSQFF
TRBJ2-5 | 14 | . | TRBV10-3 | . | TGTGCCATCAGCAAACCGACAGGCCAAGAGACCCAGTACTTC | CAISKPTGQETQYF
TRBJ2-5 | 14 | . | TRBV27 | . | TGTGCCAGCAGTTCCCCCGACAGGCAAGAGACCCAGTACTTC | CASSSPDRQETQYF
TRBJ2-1 | 12 | few | TRBV5-1 | . | TGCGCCAGCGGCCCCGGGGGAGGCAAGCAGTTCTTC | CASGPGGGKQFF
TRBJ2-7 | 14 | few | TRBV29-1 | . | TGCAGCGTTGTTTCTTTGGGACGGGAAAACGAGCAGTACTTC | CSVVSLGRENEQYF
TRBJ2-7 | 15 | few | TRBV5-1 | . | TGCGCCAGCGGCTTGGAGGGCGGGACCCCCTACGAGCAGTACTTC | CASGLEGGTPYEQYF
TRBJ2-1 | 18 | few | TRBV9 | . | TGTGCCAGCAGCGTAGGGACCCAAGGCCGCGGCTCCTACAATGAGCAGTTCTTC | CASSVGTQGRGSYNEQFF
TRBJ2-7 | 14 | few | TRBV27 | TRBD1 | TGTGCCAGCTCTCGGGACAGGTACAATTACGAGCAGTACTTC | CASSRDRYNYEQYF
TRBJ2-4 | 17 | few | TRBV27 | . | TGTGCCAGCAGGAATACGCCACCCAGGAGGCGAGAAAACATTCAGTACTTC | CASRNTPPRRRENIQYF
TRBJ2-7 | 15 | . | TRBV25-1 | . | TGTGCCAGCAGCGTCACTGGGAAAACGGGATACGAGCAGTACTTC | CASSVTGKTGYEQYF
TRBJ2-5 | 14 | . | TRBV7-9 | . | TGTGCCAGCAGCTTATCAGGAGTTTTGGAGACCCAGTACTTC | CASSLSGVLETQYF
TRBJ2-7 | 15 | few | TRBV7-7 | . | TGTGCTAGCCGGTGGGGGATCCCTCCTTCCTACGAGCAGTACTTC | CASRWGIPPSYEQYF
TRBJ1-1 | 14 | few | TRBV20-1 | . | TGCAGTGCTAGAGATCGGCTTAGTAACACTGAAGCTTTCTTT | CSARDRLSNTEAFF
TRBJ2-1 | 15 | . | TRBV6-5 | TRBD1 | TGTGCCAGCAGTTACTGGACAGGGGGGAACAATGAGCAGTTCTTC | CASSYWTGGNNEQFF
TRBJ2-5 | 15 | . | TRBV7-2 | . | TGTGCCAGCAGCTTAGGGCAGCGGAGGGTGGAGACCCAGTACTTC | CASSLGQRRVETQYF
TRBJ2-5 | 14 | . | TRBV7-9 | . | TGTGCCAGCAGCTTTGACGGGGCACAGGAGACCCAGTACTTC | CASSFDGAQETQYF
TRBJ2-1 | 12 | . | TRBV5-1 | . | TGCGCCAGCAGAGATCCTGGAGGGGAGCAGTTCTTC | CASRDPGGEQFF
TRBJ2-1 | 15 | . | TRBV7-2 | . | TGTGCCAGCAGCTTCGGGGCGCTGATACACAATGAGCAGTTCTTC | CASSFGALIHNEQFF
TRBJ2-1 | 13 | . | TRBV9 | . | TGTGCCAGCAGCGTAGCGAAACACAATGAGCAGTTCTTC | CASSVAKHNEQFF
TRBJ2-7 | 15 | few | TRBV2 | . | TGTGCCAGCAGTGAACAGGGCTCGCGTATACACGAGCAGTACTTC | CASSEQGSRIHEQYF
TRBJ2-7 | 17 | . | TRBV14 | . | TGTGCCAGCAGCCCCACGGTGGGGCCACGAGACTCCTACGAGCAGTACTTC | CASSPTVGPRDSYEQYF
TRBJ2-1 | 14 | . | TRBV20-1 | TRBD2 | TGCAGTGCTAGGGCCGTACTAGCGATAGATGAGCAGTTCTTC | CSARAVLAIDEQFF
TRBJ2-7 | 13 | few | TRBV29-1 | . | TGCAGCGTTGAAGATTTAAGGGGCCACGAGCAGTACTTC | CSVEDLRGHEQYF
TRBJ2-2 | 15 | . | TRBV2 | . | TGTGCCAGCAGGAACCGGCCGGGGGATCACGGGGAGCTGTTTTTT | CASRNRPGDHGELFF
TRBJ1-3 | 16 | few | TRBV28 | . | TGTGCCAGCACCCGGCGGAGGGGGAACTCCGGAAACACCATATATTTT | CASTRRRGNSGNTIYF
TRBJ1-4 | 15 | . | TRBV20-1 | . | TGCAGTGCTAGAGATCATGCAAGGGATAATGAAAAACTGTTTTTT | CSARDHARDNEKLFF
TRBJ1-1 | 15 | . | TRBV20-1 | TRBD1 | TGCAGTGCTAGAGGGACAGGGGGCGCGGGCACTGAAGCTTTCTTT | CSARGTGGAGTEAFF
TRBJ1-1 | 14 | many | TRBV7-9 | . | TGTGCCAGCAGCTTAGGGGGACTGAACACTGAAGCTTTCTTT | CASSLGGLNTEAFF
TRBJ1-1 | 16 | . | TRBV5-1 | . | TGCGCCAGCAGCCAGAGCAGCGGAGGCATGAACACTGAAGCTTTCTTT | CASSQSSGGMNTEAFF
TRBJ2-1 | 15 | . | TRBV6-5 | TRBD2 | TGTGCCAGCACCAAACTAGCGGGAGAATACAATGAGCAGTTCTTC | CASTKLAGEYNEQFF
TRBJ2-7 | 14 | few | TRBV6-2/TRBV6-3 | . | TGTGCCAGCAGTTACTTTGGGGGAAATGACGAGCAGTACTTC | CASSYFGGNDEQYF
TRBJ2-5 | 15 | . | TRBV12-3/TRBV12-4 | TRBD2 | TGTGCCAGCAGTCCGAGGACTAGCGGGCGCCAGACCCAGTACTTC | CASSPRTSGRQTQYF
TRBJ1-2 | 12 | . | TRBV28 | . | TGTGCCACCCAGGAGGGGGGCGATGGCTACACCTTC | CATQEGGDGYTF
TRBJ1-2 | 15 | few | TRBV7-9 | . | TGTGCCAGCAGTTTAGATCGGGGGGCAGGCTATGGCTACACCTTC | CASSLDRGAGYGYTF